The following is a T cell receptor beta chain sequence with its context. What it binds is not known. V dropped 0 bases and J dropped 5 bases, with 13 bases sitting between them. The germline CDR1 and CDR2 sequences are MGHRA and YSYEKL. The CDR3 is 15 amino acids. This record belongs to a study of cytomegalovirus exposure and HLA in healthy donors. Regarding the study as a whole: An observed cluster of highly shared sequence variants was recorded as a likely sequencing artifact. Several of the most significant clusters appeared, in a later analysis, to be linked to common viral pathogens. The Asian-associated ancestry cluster reportedly had fewer N-insertions than the roughly 720-donor mean in a later analysis.

The PCR was carried out with 60 Vbeta primers and 13 Jbeta primers. Sequenced by immunoSEQ multiplex PCR; TCRdb stores in-frame clones only, minus some. The table records tens of thousands of clones, about 77% of them present only once. Sequenced: PBMCs. This chain links TRBV4-1 with TRBJ1-1; no clear D gene. The clonotype comes from a man aged 55 to 70 in good health and CMV-seronegative. CDR3 loop: CASSQEGKPGTEAFF. CDR3 coding DNA: TGCGCCAGCAGCCAAGAGGGCAAACCGGGGACTGAAGCTTTCTTT.